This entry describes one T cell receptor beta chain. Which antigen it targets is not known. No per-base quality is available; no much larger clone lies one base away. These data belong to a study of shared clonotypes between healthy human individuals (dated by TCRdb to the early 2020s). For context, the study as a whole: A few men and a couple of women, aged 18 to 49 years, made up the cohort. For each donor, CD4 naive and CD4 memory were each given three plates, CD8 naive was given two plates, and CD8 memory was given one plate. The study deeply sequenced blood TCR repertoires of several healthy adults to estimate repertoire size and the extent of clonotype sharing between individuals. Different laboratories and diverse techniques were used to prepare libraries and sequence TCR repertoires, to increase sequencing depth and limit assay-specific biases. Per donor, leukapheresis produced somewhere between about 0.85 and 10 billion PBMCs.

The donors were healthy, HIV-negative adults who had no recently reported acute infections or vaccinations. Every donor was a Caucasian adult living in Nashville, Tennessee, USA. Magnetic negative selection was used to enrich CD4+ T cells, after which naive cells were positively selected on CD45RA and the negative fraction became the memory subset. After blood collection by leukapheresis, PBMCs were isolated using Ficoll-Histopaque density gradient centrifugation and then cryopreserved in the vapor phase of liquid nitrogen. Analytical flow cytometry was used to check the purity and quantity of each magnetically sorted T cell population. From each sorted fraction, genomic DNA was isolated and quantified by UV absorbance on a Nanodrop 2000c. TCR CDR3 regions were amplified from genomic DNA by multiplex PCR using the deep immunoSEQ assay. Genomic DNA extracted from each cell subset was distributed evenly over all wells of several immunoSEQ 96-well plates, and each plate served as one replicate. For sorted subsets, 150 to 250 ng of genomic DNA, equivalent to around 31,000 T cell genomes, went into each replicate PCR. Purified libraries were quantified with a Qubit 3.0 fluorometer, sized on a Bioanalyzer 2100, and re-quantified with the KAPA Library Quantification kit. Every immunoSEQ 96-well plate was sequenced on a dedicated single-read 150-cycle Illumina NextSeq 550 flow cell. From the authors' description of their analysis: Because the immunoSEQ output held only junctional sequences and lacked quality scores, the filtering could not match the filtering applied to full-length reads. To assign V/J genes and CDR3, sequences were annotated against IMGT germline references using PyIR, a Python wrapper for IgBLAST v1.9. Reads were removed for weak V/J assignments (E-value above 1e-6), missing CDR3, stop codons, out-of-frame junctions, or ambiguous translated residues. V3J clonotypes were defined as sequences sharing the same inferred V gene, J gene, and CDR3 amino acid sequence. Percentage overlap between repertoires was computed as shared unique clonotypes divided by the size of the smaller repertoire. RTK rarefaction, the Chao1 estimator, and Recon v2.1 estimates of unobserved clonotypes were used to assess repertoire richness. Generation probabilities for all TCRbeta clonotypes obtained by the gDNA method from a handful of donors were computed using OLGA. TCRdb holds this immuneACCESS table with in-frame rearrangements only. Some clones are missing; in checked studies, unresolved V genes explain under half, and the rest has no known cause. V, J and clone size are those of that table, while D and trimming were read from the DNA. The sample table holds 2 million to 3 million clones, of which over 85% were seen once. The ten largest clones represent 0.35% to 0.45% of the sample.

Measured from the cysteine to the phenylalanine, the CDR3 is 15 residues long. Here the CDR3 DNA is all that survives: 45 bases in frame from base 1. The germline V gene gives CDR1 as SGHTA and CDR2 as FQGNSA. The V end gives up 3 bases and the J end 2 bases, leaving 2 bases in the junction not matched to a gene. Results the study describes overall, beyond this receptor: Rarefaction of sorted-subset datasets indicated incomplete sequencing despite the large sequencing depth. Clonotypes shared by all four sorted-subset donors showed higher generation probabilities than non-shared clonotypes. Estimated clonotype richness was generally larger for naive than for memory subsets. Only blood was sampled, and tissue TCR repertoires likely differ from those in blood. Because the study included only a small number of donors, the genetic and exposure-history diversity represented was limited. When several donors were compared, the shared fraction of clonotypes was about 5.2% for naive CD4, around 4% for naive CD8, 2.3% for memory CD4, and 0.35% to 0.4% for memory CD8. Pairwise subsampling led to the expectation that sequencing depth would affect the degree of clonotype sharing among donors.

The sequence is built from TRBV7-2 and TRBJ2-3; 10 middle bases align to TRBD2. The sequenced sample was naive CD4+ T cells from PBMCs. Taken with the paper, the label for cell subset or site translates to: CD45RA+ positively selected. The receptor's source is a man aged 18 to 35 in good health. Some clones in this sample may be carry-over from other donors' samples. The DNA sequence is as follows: TGTGCCAGCAGCTTCAGCGGGGGGGTCACAGATACGCAGTATTTT. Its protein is CASSFSGGVTDTQYF.